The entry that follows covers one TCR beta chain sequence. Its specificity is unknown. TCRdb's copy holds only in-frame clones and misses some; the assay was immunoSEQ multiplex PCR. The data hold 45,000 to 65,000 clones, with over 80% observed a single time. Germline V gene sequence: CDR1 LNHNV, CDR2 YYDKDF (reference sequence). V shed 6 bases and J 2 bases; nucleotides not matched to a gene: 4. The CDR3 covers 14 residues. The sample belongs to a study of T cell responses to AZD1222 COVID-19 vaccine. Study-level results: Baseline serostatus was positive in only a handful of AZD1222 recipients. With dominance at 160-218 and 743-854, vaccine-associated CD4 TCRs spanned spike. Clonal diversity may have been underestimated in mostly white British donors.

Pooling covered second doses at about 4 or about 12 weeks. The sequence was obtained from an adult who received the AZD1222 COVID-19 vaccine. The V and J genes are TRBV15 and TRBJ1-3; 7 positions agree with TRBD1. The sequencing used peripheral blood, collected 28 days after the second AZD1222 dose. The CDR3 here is CATREGGTGNTIYF. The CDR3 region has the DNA TGTGCCACCAGAGAAGGGGGCACTGGAAACACCATATATTTT.